The 13 T cell receptor beta chains given below trace back to one sample, sequenced in a study of blood T cell repertoires in COVID-19. The protocol was immunoSEQ multiplex PCR, while the TCRdb copy is restricted to in-frame clones and leaves out a portion. The sample includes 150,000 to 200,000 clones, approximately 81% of them seen just once. Sequencing used PBMCs or T cells enriched from blood (not recorded which). These receptors were taken from a man aged 60-69 years who had recovered from COVID-19.

The CDR3 nucleotides are TGCAGCGTTGAAGACGAGGGCGGGAGGGGGGACAATGGAGAGACCCAGTACTTC. Its protein product is CSVEDEGGRGDNGETQYF. J is TRBJ2-5 and V is TRBV29-1, with 9 nucleotides matching TRBD2. The V gene end was trimmed by 0 bases and the J gene end by 4 bases; junction bases not matched to a gene: 15. The CDR3 loop spans 18 amino acids. CDR1 SQVTM and CDR2 ANQGSEA come from the germline V gene.

V gene TRBV5-1 combines with J gene TRBJ1-3; possible D gene TRBD1, 6 bases. Trimming cost V 3 bases and J 4 bases, with 14 bases left between them. Germline CDR1 and CDR2: SGHRS and YFSETQ. CDR3 size: 15 residues. CDR3 residues: CASSSQTGRGNTIYF. The CDR3 DNA follows: TGCGCCAGCAGCTCCCAGACAGGTCGCGGAAACACCATATATTTT.

This chain joins TRBV28 and TRBJ1-2, with a possible D match to TRBD1 (5 bases). V lost 11 bases and J lost 4, with 17 bases in between. The CDR3 totals 13 residues. The germline V gene encodes CDR1 MDHEN and CDR2 SYDVKM. Written as DNA, the CDR3 is TGTGCCGCCCGGGGCGGGGGGAGCTATGGCTACACCTTC. It is translated as CAARGGGSYGYTF.

Here the CDR3 DNA reads TGCGCCAGCAGCCCAGGCTTAGCGGGAGGCGATTGGGAGCTGTTTTTT. Its translation is CASSPGLAGGDWELFF. The rearrangement joins TRBV5-1 to TRBJ2-2, with 10 nucleotides matching TRBD2. Looked up from germline, CDR1 is SGHRS and CDR2 is YFSETQ. The CDR3 extends over 16 amino acids. J lost 9 bases, V lost 4 bases, and 12 bases had no gene match.

CDR3: CASSQDDTGNTGELFF. CDR3 DNA: TGCGCCAGCAGCCAAGATGATACAGGGAATACCGGGGAGCTGTTTTTT. This chain joins TRBV4-1 and TRBJ2-2, with a weak D call TRBD1 (6 bases). This CDR3 region has 16 residues. CDR1 is MGHRA and CDR2 is YSYEKL in the germline V gene. V lost 0 bases to trimming and J lost 5 bases, with 13 bases between them.

This chain joins TRBV24-1 and TRBJ1-2; 8 bases map to TRBD1. This CDR3 comprises 15 residues. V lost 4 bases and J lost 3; bases outside the gene matches: 6. CDR1 KGHDR and CDR2 SFDVKD come from the germline V gene. CDR3 in amino acids: CATSDSGTGDYGYTF. The CDR3 DNA sequence: TGTGCCACCAGTGACTCCGGGACAGGAGACTATGGCTACACCTTC.

The chain uses TRBV6-1 and TRBJ1-5, with D possibly matching TRBD1 (6 bases). CDR1 MNHNS and CDR2 SASEGT come from the germline V gene. This CDR3 contains 12 residues. The V and J ends lost 3 bases and 8 bases respectively, with 8 bases between them. CDR3 bases: TGTGCCAGCAGTGAGACAGGCAAGCCCCAGCATTTT. Its translation: CASSETGKPQHF.

The J gene is TRBJ1-5, the V gene TRBV28, with 8 bases that match TRBD1. Germline V gene data show CDR1 as MDHEN and CDR2 as SYDVKM. There are 16 residues in the CDR3. V was clipped by 1 base and J by 4 bases; unmatched bases: 6. The CDR3 DNA reads TGTGCCAGCAGTTTATCGGGGACAGGAGGAAATCAGCCCCAGCATTTT. Its translation: CASSLSGTGGNQPQHF.

This clone was recorded once. The J gene is TRBJ1-2, the V gene TRBV28; tentatively, D is TRBD1 (5 bases). V was cut by 6 bases and J by 8 bases, with 16 bases left in between. Germline CDR1 reads MDHEN; CDR2 reads SYDVKM. This CDR3 is built from 13 residues. For the CDR3, the DNA is TGTGCCAGCAGCTCCCAGGGTCCCCGGGGCTACACCTTC. Protein product: CASSSQGPRGYTF.

In DNA, the CDR3 is TGTGCCTGGAGTGTATCGGAGAACTATGGCTACACCTTC. Translated: CAWSVSENYGYTF. V gene TRBV30 combines with J gene TRBJ1-2; D uncertain. CDR1 is GTSNPN, CDR2 SVGIG, per germline (reference sequence). The V gene lost 0 bases and the J gene lost 2 bases, with 7 bases spanning the gap. The CDR3 runs 13 residues.

CDR3 coding DNA: TGTGCCAGCAGCCCTTCAGGGACAGGTGGAGAGACCCAGTACTTC. This gives the protein CASSPSGTGGETQYF. The chain carries TRBV7-9 and TRBJ2-5; 8 bases align to TRBD1. Germline trimming cut 5 bases from V and 4 bases from J; bases unmatched to any gene: 9. The CDR3 has 15 amino acids. Germline V gene lookup returns CDR1 SEHNR and CDR2 FQNEAQ (reference sequence). Based on the CDR3 plus reference TRBV7-9 and TRBJ2-5, the full variable domain is DTGVSQNPRHKITKRGQNVTFRCDPISEHNRLYWYRQTLGQGPEFLTYFQNEAQLEKSRLLSDRFSAERPKGSFSTLEIQRTEQGDSAMYLCASSPSGTGGETQYFGPGTRLLVL.

The V gene is TRBV7-2, the J gene TRBJ2-2, with D uncertain. Germline CDR1 SGHTA, CDR2 FQGNSA. V dropped 2 bases and J dropped 3 bases, with 7 bases sitting between them. This CDR3 comprises 14 residues. CDR3 DNA: TGTGCCAGCAGCTTAAGCAGGCACACCGGGGAGCTGTTTTTT. It codes for CASSLSRHTGELFF. The full variable domain, its missing parts supplied by reference TRBV7-2 and TRBJ2-2, is GAGVSQSPSNKVTEKGKDVELRCDPISGHTALYWYRQSLGQGLEFLIYFQGNSAPDKSGLPSDRFSAERTGGSVSTLTIQRTQQEDSAVYLCASSLSRHTGELFFGEGSRLTVL.

The V and J genes are TRBV2 and TRBJ1-2, with a weak D call TRBD1 (5 bases). Looked up from germline, CDR1 is SNHLY and CDR2 is FYNNEI. The V end was cut by 6 bases, the J end by 4 bases, with 18 bases between. This CDR3 contains 15 residues. In DNA, the CDR3 is TGTGCCAGCAGATCGCGGGGCTCGGATAGCTATGGCTACACCTTC. Its translation is CASRSRGSDSYGYTF.